The clone carrying this TCR beta chain was seen a single time. The antigen is unknown. Assay: immunoSEQ multiplex PCR; the TCRdb copy retains only in-frame clones and omits some. The sample consists of approximately 1,000,000 clones, about 80% of them appearing once. The sample belongs to a study of shared clonotypes between healthy human individuals. Background on the study: The cohort comprised a couple of women and a few men. Their ages spanned 18 to 49 years. Study-wide findings and caveats: Clonotype sharing across several donors was observed for 5% to 6.5% of naive CD4 clonotypes.

The ends lost 2 bases at V and 6 bases at J; junction bases unmatched: 3. This CDR3 has 14 amino acids. The V gene's germline CDR1 is SGHAT and CDR2 FQNNGV. Every one of the donors was a Caucasian adult that lived in Nashville, Tennessee. This TCR was recovered from a man between 18 and 29 years old in good health. Some clones in this sample may be carry-over from other donors' samples. The rearrangement joins TRBV11-2 to TRBJ2-2, with 7 bases lining up with TRBD1. The source material was memory CD4+ T cells from PBMCs. Described subset: CD45RA-negative fraction. The CDR3 sequence is CASSLYRGPGELFF. As DNA, the CDR3 is TGTGCCAGCAGCTTATACAGGGGACCCGGGGAGCTGTTTTTT.